The T cell receptor beta chain under discussion was sequenced for a study of blood T cell repertoires in COVID-19. Study information: Samples came from the United States, Italy and Spain, spanning acute and convalescent COVID-19. From T cells, B-cell-depleted T cells, or PBMCs came the material, which was cDNA or gDNA.

Germline trimming cut 5 bases from V and 5 bases from J; bases unmatched to any gene: 7. In germline, CDR1 is SGHAT, CDR2 FQNNGV. The CDR3 contains 16 residues. In the authors' methods: Reference gene primer amplification gave nucleated cell count estimates. Assay used: immunoSEQ multiplex PCR; TCRdb lists only in-frame clones, some missing. V, J and clone size are taken as reported in that table, and D and trimming were inferred from the DNA itself. The profile shows more than 85,000 clones, around 86% of them singletons. This TCR came from a man aged 50 or older with active or convalescent COVID-19. Sequencing used peripheral blood. The rearrangement links TRBV11-2 to TRBJ2-5, with TRBD2 identical over 14 bases. CDR3 DNA sequence: TGTGCCAGCAGCCAGACTAGCGGGGGGGCGGGCGAGACCCAGTACTTC. This encodes CASSQTSGGAGETQYF.